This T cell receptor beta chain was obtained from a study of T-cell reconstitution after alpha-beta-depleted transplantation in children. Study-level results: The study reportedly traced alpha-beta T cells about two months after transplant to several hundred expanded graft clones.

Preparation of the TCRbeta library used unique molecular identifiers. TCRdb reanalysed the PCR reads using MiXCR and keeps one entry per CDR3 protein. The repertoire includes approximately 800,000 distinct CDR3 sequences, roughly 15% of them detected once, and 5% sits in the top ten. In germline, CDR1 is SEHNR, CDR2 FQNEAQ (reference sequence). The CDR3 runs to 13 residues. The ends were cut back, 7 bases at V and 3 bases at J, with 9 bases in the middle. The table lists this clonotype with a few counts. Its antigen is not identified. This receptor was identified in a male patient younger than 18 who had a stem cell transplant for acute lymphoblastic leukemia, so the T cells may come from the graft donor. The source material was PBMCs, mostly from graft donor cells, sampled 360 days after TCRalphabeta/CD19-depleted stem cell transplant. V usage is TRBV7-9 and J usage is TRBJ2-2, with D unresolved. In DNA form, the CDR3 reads TGTGCCAGCATTGGCCAGTACACCGGGGAGCTGTTTTTT. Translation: CASIGQYTGELFF.